Following are 27 T cell receptor beta chains from one sample sequenced in a study of beta chain features in type 1 diabetes. The isolated RNA, all of it, was reverse transcribed, so expressed TCRB transcripts were what got sequenced. Sequencing used immunoSEQ multiplex PCR; TCRdb keeps in-frame clones, though not all of them. The table has just over 150,000 clones, 11% seen once. Sequencing was performed on central memory CD4+ T cells from blood. Receptors originate from a man younger than 35 in good health.

This clone has just a few counts. The chain couples TRBV9 to TRBJ2-1, with D tentatively TRBD1 or TRBD2 (6 bases each). V dropped 4 bases and J dropped 7 bases, with 12 bases sitting between them. The CDR3 runs 13 residues. CDR1 SGDLS and CDR2 YYNGEE come from the germline V gene. DNA for the CDR3: TGTGCCAGCAGCCCTGGGGGGCAGAATGAGCAGTTCTTC. It yields the protein CASSPGGQNEQFF.

This clone appeared a few times. V usage is TRBV30 and J usage is TRBJ2-5; 8 positions match TRBD2. V lost 8 bases to trimming and J lost 2 bases; unmatched junction nucleotides: 13. Germline V gives CDR1 GTSNPN, CDR2 SVGIG (reference sequence). The CDR3 is 15 residues long. The CDR3 spells CAATGRGDKQETQYF. DNA of the CDR3: TGTGCCGCAACGGGGCGGGGGGACAAACAAGAGACCCAGTACTTC. Full variable domain (remainder filled in from reference TRBV30 and TRBJ2-5): SQTIHQWPATLVQPVGSPLSLECTVEGTSNPNLYWYRQAAGRGLQLLFYSVGIGQISSEVPQNLSASRPQDRQFILSSKKLLLSDSGFYLCAATGRGDKQETQYFGPGTRLLVL.

This clone was detected only a few times. The chain employs TRBV6-6 and TRBJ2-7; D is ambiguous. Trimming removed 4 bases from V and 3 bases from J, with 10 bases in between. This CDR3 has 13 amino acids. Germline V gene sequence: CDR1 MNHNY, CDR2 SVGAGI (reference sequence). The CDR3 sequence: CASSSQGFYEQYF. Written as DNA, the CDR3 is TGTGCCAGCAGTTCCCAAGGTTTCTACGAGCAGTACTTC.

This clone occurred a few times. The chain links TRBV19 to TRBJ2-3; D is uncertain. The CDR3 runs 15 residues. CDR1 and CDR2 (germline): LNHDA, SQIVND (reference sequence). Trimming took off 5 bases at V and 0 bases at J, with 12 bases between the two ends. The CDR3 DNA reads TGTGCCAGTAGTTCCGGTCCCGGTAGCACAGATACGCAGTATTTT. Encoded protein: CASSSGPGSTDTQYF.

This clone was observed a few times. CDR3 in amino acids: CASSLPPRGHTGELFF. CDR3 coding DNA: TGTGCCAGCAGCTTACCCCCCCGGGGGCACACCGGGGAGCTGTTTTTT. The chain joins TRBV11-2 to TRBJ2-2, with D perhaps assigned TRBD1 or TRBD2 (6 bases each). Per the germline V gene, CDR1 is SGHAT and CDR2 is FQNNGV. This CDR3 has 16 residues. With 2 bases removed from V and 3 bases from J, the gap between germline ends came to 13 bases. Supplemented by reference TRBV11-2 and TRBJ2-2, the full variable domain reads EAGVAQSPRYKIIEKRQSVAFWCNPISGHATLYWYQQILGQGPKLLIQFQNNGVVDDSQLPKDRFSAERLKGVDSTLKIQPAKLEDSAVYLCASSLPPRGHTGELFFGEGSRLTVL.

The J gene is TRBJ2-6, the V gene TRBV9; tentatively, D is TRBD1 or TRBD2 (5 bases each). CDR1 is SGDLS and CDR2 is YYNGEE in the germline V gene. Deletions cut 5 bases from V and 0 bases from J, with 18 bases between. The CDR3 runs 18 residues. CDR3 nucleotides: TGTGCCAGCAGGAGAGGGTTCGGGGCCGTCTCTGGGGCCAACGTCCTGACTTTC. This codes for CASRRGFGAVSGANVLTF.

This chain joins TRBV19 and TRBJ1-5; D gene ambiguous. The germline gives CDR1 LNHDA, CDR2 SQIVND (reference sequence). The CDR3 loop spans 14 amino acids. V lost 8 bases to trimming and J lost 1 base, with 12 bases between them. The CDR3 loop reads CASRRRESNQPQHF. The CDR3 nucleotides are TGTGCCAGTCGGCGACGGGAAAGCAATCAGCCCCAGCATTTT.

This chain links TRBV9 with TRBJ1-1; D remains ambiguous. Germline CDR1 SGDLS, CDR2 YYNGEE. The CDR3 is 15 residues long. V dropped 4 bases and J dropped 4 bases, with 17 bases sitting between them. In nucleotides, the CDR3 is TGTGCCAGCAGCTCCCAGACCGGACGCAGCACTGAAGCTTTCTTT. Protein sequence: CASSSQTGRSTEAFF.

This chain connects TRBV28 to TRBJ2-2; no firm D call. V lost 6 bases and J lost 10, with 21 bases in between. Germline V gene sequence: CDR1 MDHEN, CDR2 SYDVKM. The CDR3 extends over 15 amino acids. CDR3 in DNA: TGTGCCAGCAGGAAAATTTTGGGCAGACTTCAGGAGCTGTTTTTT. Translating it yields CASRKILGRLQELFF. Based on the CDR3 plus reference TRBV28 and TRBJ2-2, the full variable domain is DVKVTQSSRYLVKRTGEKVFLECVQDMDHENMFWYRQDPGLGLRLIYFSYDVKMKEKGDIPEGYSVSREKKERFSLILESASTNQTSMYLCASRKILGRLQELFFGEGSRLTVL.

This clone was observed a few times. This chain joins TRBV6-5 and TRBJ2-5; D might be TRBD1 (7 bases). The V gene's germline CDR1 is MNHEY and CDR2 SVGAGI. With 7 bases removed from V and 5 bases from J, the gap between germline ends came to 20 bases. CDR3 length: 15 residues. CDR3 DNA: TGTGCCAGCAAAAGAGGAGGGGGCGCGTGGGAGACCCAGTACTTC. Its translation: CASKRGGGAWETQYF.

This clone was seen a few times. The chain uses TRBV6-5 and TRBJ2-3; D is unclear. Trimming took 8 bases from V and 0 from J, leaving 9 bases between them. There are 13 residues in the CDR3. Germline V gene lookup returns CDR1 MNHEY and CDR2 SVGAGI. DNA of the CDR3: TGTGCCAGCCGCCACTACAGCACAGATACGCAGTATTTT. It yields the protein CASRHYSTDTQYF.

This clone was detected only a few times. The CDR3 nucleotides read TGCGCCAGCAGCCTCACCGCGGGCCGGGAGACCCAGTACTTC. This sequence encodes CASSLTAGRETQYF. J is TRBJ2-5 and V is TRBV4-3, with D maybe TRBD2 (5 bases). V gave up 4 bases and J gave up 5 bases, with 14 bases separating them. This CDR3 spans 14 amino acids. Germline lookup yields CDR1 LGHNA and CDR2 YSLEER.

This clone showed up just a few times. The J gene is TRBJ2-5, the V gene TRBV7-2; 8 bases are a match to TRBD2. This CDR3 comprises 18 residues. Germline V lookup: CDR1 SGHTA, CDR2 FQGNSA. V trimming: 2 bases; J trimming: 5 bases; junction bases outside the gene matches: 16. The CDR3: CASSLTPPAVAGLETQYF. CDR3 nucleotides: TGTGCCAGCAGCTTAACTCCTCCCGCGGTAGCGGGGTTGGAGACCCAGTACTTC.

The V and J genes are TRBV29-1 and TRBJ1-1; D gene uncertain. Trimming cost V 1 base and J 5 bases, with 11 bases left between them. The CDR3 has 13 residues. Germline CDR1 and CDR2: SQVTM and ANQGSEA. The DNA of the CDR3 is TGCAGCGTTGAAGGATGGTCCGGGACTGAAGCTTTCTTT. Residues: CSVEGWSGTEAFF.

In this sample, this clone turned up a few times. The CDR3 DNA follows: TGTGCCAGCAGCCCAAGTCTCCAGATGAACACTGAAGCTTTCTTT. Translated, it gives CASSPSLQMNTEAFF. This rearrangement joins TRBV7-9 to TRBJ1-1, with no clear D. V was pared by 5 bases and J by 0 bases, with 13 bases between. This CDR3 has 15 residues. The germline CDR1 and CDR2 sequences are SEHNR and FQNEAQ (reference sequence).

The V call is TRBV9, the J call TRBJ1-4; D not certain. Germline-derived CDR1 and CDR2 are SGDLS and YYNGEE. This CDR3 comprises 16 residues. V was clipped by 3 bases and J by 0 bases, with 12 bases between them. In DNA, the CDR3 is TGTGCCAGCAGCGCCGGGAGCCAGGCAACTAATGAAAAACTGTTTTTT. Residues: CASSAGSQATNEKLFF.

V is TRBV6-5 and J is TRBJ2-5; 8 bases fit TRBD2. Germline V gene data show CDR1 as MNHEY and CDR2 as SVGAGI. Germline trimming cut 10 bases from V and 2 bases from J; bases unmatched to any gene: 12. There are 15 residues in the CDR3. Written as DNA, the CDR3 is TGTGCCACCCAGACGCTTATAGCGGGGCAAGAGACCCAGTACTTC. This gives the protein CATQTLIAGQETQYF.

The chain joins TRBV2 to TRBJ2-2; D may be TRBD1 (6 bases). Germline CDR1 reads SNHLY; CDR2 reads FYNNEI. The CDR3 has 14 residues. Trimming pared 6 bases from V and 4 bases from J, leaving 12 bases between. The CDR3 sequence is CASSSDRSTGELFF. The CDR3 DNA sequence: TGTGCCAGCAGCTCGGACAGAAGCACCGGGGAGCTGTTTTTT.

This clone has more than one count but fewer than ten. Here the CDR3 DNA reads TGTGCCAGCAGCTTAGTTGGGACTAGAGTTTCAGAGACCCAGTACTTC. Amino acid sequence: CASSLVGTRVSETQYF. The chain couples TRBV9 to TRBJ2-5; 8 nucleotides agree with TRBD2. Germline V gene data show CDR1 as SGDLS and CDR2 as YYNGEE. V gave up 4 bases and J gave up 4 bases; unmatched junction bases: 12. The CDR3 consists of 16 residues. Full variable domain (rest looked up from reference TRBV9 and TRBJ2-5): DSGVTQTPKHLITATGQRVTLRCSPRSGDLSVYWYQQSLDQGLQFLIQYYNGEERAKGNILERFSAQQFPDLHSELNLSSLELGDSALYFCASSLVGTRVSETQYFGPGTRLLVL.

This clone was counted between two and nine times. This chain links TRBV15 with TRBJ1-6; D call uncertain. Germline loops: CDR1 LNHNV, CDR2 YYDKDF (reference sequence). Trimming removed 0 bases from V and 10 bases from J, with 10 bases in between. The CDR3 runs 14 residues. Here the CDR3 reads CATSRDGGPSPLHF. As DNA, the CDR3 is TGTGCCACCAGCAGAGATGGTGGGCCATCACCCCTCCACTTT.

The J gene is TRBJ2-5, the V gene TRBV2; D possibly matches TRBD1 or TRBD2 (5 bases each). Trimming shortened V by 4 bases and J by 1 base, and 10 bases separated the two germline ends. Germline values: CDR1 SNHLY, CDR2 FYNNEI. This CDR3 has 14 amino acids. The CDR3 DNA is TGTGCCAGCAGTGCCGAGGGGTCCCAAGAGACCCAGTACTTC. As protein: CASSAEGSQETQYF.

This clone appeared a few times. The rearrangement links TRBV7-9 to TRBJ2-7, with D perhaps given as TRBD1 or TRBD2 (5 bases each). The V gene's germline CDR1 is SEHNR and CDR2 FQNEAQ (reference sequence). Between the trimmed V and J ends, which lost 1 base and 5 bases, there was a span of 9 bases. This CDR3 region has 13 residues. CDR3 sequence reads: CASSLEWGNEQYF. CDR3 DNA sequence: TGTGCCAGCAGCTTAGAATGGGGGAACGAGCAGTACTTC.

This chain links TRBV30 with TRBJ2-5, with 8 nucleotides matching TRBD1. This CDR3 is 14 amino acids long. Germline V lookup: CDR1 GTSNPN, CDR2 SVGIG (reference sequence). J lost 9 bases, V lost 0 bases, and 9 bases had no gene match. CDR3 in DNA: TGTGCCTGGAGTGTCGGACAGGGAAAGGGGCCCCAGTACTTC. As protein: CAWSVGQGKGPQYF.

The table lists this clone with a few counts. The V call is TRBV4-1, the J call TRBJ2-7; maybe TRBD1 (6 bases). The CDR3 has 13 amino acids. The germline V gene has CDR1 MGHRA and CDR2 YSYEKL. V was clipped by 6 bases and J by 3 bases, with 12 bases between them. The CDR3 DNA follows: TGCGCCAGCAGGTTACAGGGAAGCTACGAGCAGTACTTC. Protein: CASRLQGSYEQYF.

This clone has more than one count but fewer than ten. The genes are TRBV30 and TRBJ1-2; possibly TRBD1 for D (5 bases). The CDR3 has 16 amino acids. Looked up from germline, CDR1 is GTSNPN and CDR2 is SVGIG (reference sequence). The V end lost 3 bases, the J end lost 4 bases, and 21 bases lay between the germline ends. This chain's CDR3 is CAWSLGDVLSGYGYTF. The CDR3 nucleotides are TGTGCCTGGAGCCTCGGGGACGTCCTCTCGGGCTATGGCTACACCTTC.

The chain joins TRBV7-2 to TRBJ2-7; 7 nucleotides line up with TRBD1. Germline V gene lookup returns CDR1 SGHTA and CDR2 FQGNSA. CDR3 size: 17 residues. With V trimmed by 3 bases and J by 1 base, 12 bases remained unmatched. CDR3 DNA sequence: TGTGCCAGCAGCTTCACTCCCCTCCGGGACAGATCCTACGAGCAGTACTTC. It codes for CASSFTPLRDRSYEQYF. The full variable domain, completed using reference TRBV7-2 and TRBJ2-7, is GAGVSQSPSNKVTEKGKDVELRCDPISGHTALYWYRQSLGQGLEFLIYFQGNSAPDKSGLPSDRFSAERTGGSVSTLTIQRTQQEDSAVYLCASSFTPLRDRSYEQYFGPGTRLTVT.

Many counts were recorded for this clone. The chain employs TRBV5-4 and TRBJ2-5; 10 nucleotides line up with TRBD1. The germline CDR1 and CDR2 sequences are SGHNT and YYREEE (reference sequence). The V and J ends lost 0 bases and 1 base, in that order; junction bases with no gene match: 0. The CDR3 length is 15 residues. CDR3 nucleotide sequence: TGTGCCAGCAGCTTGGGGGACAGGGGCCAAGAGACCCAGTACTTC. This sequence encodes CASSLGDRGQETQYF.